These T cell receptor beta chains were read from a single sample in a study of T cells expressing NK-cell markers. TCRdb re-called the 5' RACE reads and gives one entry per CDR3 protein, without DNA. The listing records some 410,000 distinct CDR3 sequences. Sequencing was carried out using blood T cells: a sorted CD56 or NKG2C T cell subset, CD4+ or CD8+ T cells, or bulk PBMC T cells (not recorded which). The receptors here all came from a woman between 18 and 75 years old in good health. The CDR3 runs from the conserved cysteine through the conserved F or W.

v_gene: TRBV5-1
j_gene: TRBJ2-5
CDR3aa: CASSPQPAGREETQYF

v_gene: TRBV11-2
j_gene: TRBJ2-1
CDR3aa: CASSLIWTGGISYNEQFF

v_gene: TRBV9
j_gene: TRBJ2-5
CDR3aa: CASSVGRGTAETQYF

v_gene: TRBV10-3
j_gene: TRBJ1-2
CDR3aa: CAISEVEENGYTF

v_gene: TRBV5-1
j_gene: TRBJ1-4
CDR3aa: CASSLVAGKEKLFF

v_gene: TRBV29-1
j_gene: TRBJ1-1
CDR3aa: CSVLKARAKNTEAFF

v_gene: TRBV29-1
j_gene: TRBJ1-2
CDR3aa: CSVERGAYGYTF

v_gene: TRBV7-2
j_gene: TRBJ1-2
CDR3aa: CASSLGQSFYGYTF

v_gene: TRBV4-3
j_gene: TRBJ2-1
CDR3aa: CASSQDPGLAGFNEQFF

v_gene: TRBV30
j_gene: TRBJ2-5
CDR3aa: CAWMLAETQYF

v_gene: TRBV28
j_gene: TRBJ2-7
CDR3aa: CASRRGLAGDYEQYF

v_gene: TRBV2
j_gene: TRBJ2-7
CDR3aa: CASSGTRQYTRYEQYF

v_gene: TRBV2
j_gene: TRBJ2-2
CDR3aa: CASSTSGGAAGELFF

v_gene: TRBV5-4
j_gene: TRBJ1-1
CDR3aa: CASTFTGGGNTEAFF

v_gene: TRBV7-2
j_gene: TRBJ2-1
CDR3aa: CASSLNRGEEFF

v_gene: TRBV21-1
j_gene: TRBJ1-2
CDR3aa: CASSKEGGQEEVERRGSNYGYTF

v_gene: TRBV7-2
j_gene: TRBJ2-3
CDR3aa: CASSLWGQADTQYF

v_gene: TRBV29-1
j_gene: TRBJ2-3
CDR3aa: CSVKGTGDGDTDTQYF

v_gene: TRBV7-2
j_gene: TRBJ1-4
CDR3aa: CASSLVPKLNEKLFF

v_gene: TRBV4-3
j_gene: TRBJ2-1
CDR3aa: CASAGTPSGGDNEQFF

v_gene: TRBV20-1
j_gene: TRBJ2-1
CDR3aa: CSAAISNEQFF

v_gene: TRBV7-8
j_gene: TRBJ2-3
CDR3aa: CASSYPGQSLTDTQYF

v_gene: TRBV29-1
j_gene: TRBJ2-1
CDR3aa: CSDLAGLAARGQFF

v_gene: TRBV5-5
j_gene: TRBJ2-2
CDR3aa: CASSLYRETGELFF

v_gene: TRBV20-1
j_gene: TRBJ2-1
CDR3aa: CSARDSRGPDSYNEQFF

v_gene: TRBV4-3
j_gene: TRBJ2-2
CDR3aa: CASSAYPGGGSNTGELFF

v_gene: TRBV20-1
j_gene: TRBJ1-5
CDR3aa: CSARDGTANQPQHF

v_gene: TRBV19
j_gene: TRBJ2-1
CDR3aa: CASSIDWGGLAGYNEQFF

v_gene: TRBV5-5
j_gene: TRBJ2-7
CDR3aa: CASSPFGVLDEQYF

v_gene: TRBV20-1
j_gene: TRBJ1-1
CDR3aa: CSARPATGVTEAFF

v_gene: TRBV12-3/TRBV12-4
j_gene: TRBJ2-7
CDR3aa: CASRWDSTKEQYF

v_gene: TRBV5-1
j_gene: TRBJ2-3
CDR3aa: CASSFGPGLVTDTQYF

v_gene: TRBV28
j_gene: TRBJ2-1
CDR3aa: CASSLPIYRVNNEQFF

v_gene: TRBV10-3
j_gene: TRBJ2-1
CDR3aa: CAISGGAPGEQFF

v_gene: TRBV6-4
j_gene: TRBJ1-1
CDR3aa: CASSDSQNTEAFF

v_gene: TRBV2
j_gene: TRBJ2-1
CDR3aa: CASSEGSGRFDEQFF

v_gene: TRBV29-1
j_gene: TRBJ2-1
CDR3aa: CSVARLAGDEQFF

v_gene: TRBV7-2
j_gene: TRBJ1-3
CDR3aa: CASSPGQARNTIYF

v_gene: TRBV20-1
j_gene: TRBJ2-5
CDR3aa: CSARVRETQYF

v_gene: TRBV12-3/TRBV12-4
j_gene: TRBJ1-1
CDR3aa: CASSISDVGATEAFF

v_gene: TRBV6-1
j_gene: TRBJ2-3
CDR3aa: CASSPGTGRDTQYF

v_gene: TRBV27
j_gene: TRBJ1-1
CDR3aa: CASSLSVGPGTEAFF

v_gene: TRBV29-1
j_gene: TRBJ2-3
CDR3aa: CSVADPGLVKYF